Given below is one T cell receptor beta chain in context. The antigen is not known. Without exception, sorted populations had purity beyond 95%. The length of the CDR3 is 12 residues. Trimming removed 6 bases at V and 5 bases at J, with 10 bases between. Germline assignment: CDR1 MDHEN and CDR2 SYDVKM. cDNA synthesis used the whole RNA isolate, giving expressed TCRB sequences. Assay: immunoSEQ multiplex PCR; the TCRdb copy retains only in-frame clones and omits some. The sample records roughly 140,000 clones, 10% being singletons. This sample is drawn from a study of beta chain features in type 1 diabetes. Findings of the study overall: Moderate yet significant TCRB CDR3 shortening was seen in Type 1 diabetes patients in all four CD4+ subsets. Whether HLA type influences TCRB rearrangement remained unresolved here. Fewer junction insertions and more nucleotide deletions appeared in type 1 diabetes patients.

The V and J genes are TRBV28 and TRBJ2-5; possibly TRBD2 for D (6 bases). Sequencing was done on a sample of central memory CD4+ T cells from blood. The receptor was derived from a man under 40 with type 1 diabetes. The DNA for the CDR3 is TGTGCCAGCAGCAACAGCGGGGAGACCCAGTACTTC. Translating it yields CASSNSGETQYF. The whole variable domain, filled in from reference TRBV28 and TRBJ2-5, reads DVKVTQSSRYLVKRTGEKVFLECVQDMDHENMFWYRQDPGLGLRLIYFSYDVKMKEKGDIPEGYSVSREKKERFSLILESASTNQTSMYLCASSNSGETQYFGPGTRLLVL.